The entry that follows covers one TCR beta chain sequence. Its antigen is unidentified. This CDR3 is also generated by other DNA sequences in the sample. The sample belongs to a study of shared clonotypes between healthy human individuals. Positively selected for CCR7, the CD45RO-negative cells used as naive CD8 cells excluded terminally differentiated effector memory CD45RA+ cells. V lost 3 bases, J lost 8 bases, and 7 bases lay in between. Germline V gene data show CDR1 as MDHEN and CDR2 as SYDVKM. This CDR3 is built from 12 residues. Findings of the study overall: Estimated clonotype richness was generally higher in naive than memory subsets.

At the deep level, the assay was run. The repertoire was sequenced with immunoSEQ multiplex PCR; TCRdb's copy has only in-frame clones and lacks some. The sample records roughly 2.1 million clones, approximately 94% being singletons. The clonotype was recovered from a man aged 18 to 30 in good health. Some clones in this sample may be carry-over from other donors' samples. The V call is TRBV28, the J call TRBJ1-4; no definite D call. Sequencing used naive CD8+ T cells from PBMCs. The CDR3 coding sequence is TGTGCCAGCAGTTTCGGAGGAGAAAAACTGTTTTTT. It is translated as CASSFGGEKLFF.